The 25 T cell receptor beta chains reported below all come from one sample, sequenced in a study of blood T cell repertoires in COVID-19. Some clones are missing from TCRdb's copy, which holds only in-frame ones; the method was immunoSEQ multiplex PCR. The sample includes about 40,000 clones, about four fifths of them seen just once. The sequencing input was peripheral blood. The source of these receptors is an older woman with acute or convalescent COVID-19.

V and J are TRBV28 and TRBJ2-7; D possibly corresponds to TRBD1 (6 bases). The CDR3 contains 13 residues. Looked up from germline, CDR1 is MDHEN and CDR2 is SYDVKM. V was trimmed by 10 bases and J by 4 bases, leaving 17 bases between them. The CDR3 spells CATIGTPLYEQYF. The CDR3 region has the DNA TGTGCCACCATTGGGACACCCTTATACGAGCAGTACTTC.

The chain is built from TRBV9 and TRBJ2-3; D is unclear. This CDR3 is built from 14 residues. With 3 bases removed from V and 0 bases from J, the gap between germline ends came to 8 bases. Germline CDR1 and CDR2: SGDLS and YYNGEE. In DNA, the CDR3 is TGTGCCAGCAGCGAACAATTTAGCACAGATACGCAGTATTTT. As protein: CASSEQFSTDTQYF.

This rearrangement joins TRBV6-1 to TRBJ1-1; D is possibly TRBD1 (5 bases). Per the germline V gene, CDR1 is MNHNS and CDR2 is SASEGT. CDR3 length equals 15 residues. Trimming took off 1 base at V and 4 bases at J, with 13 bases between the two ends. The CDR3 spells CASSEEGHWSTEAFF. The CDR3 DNA reads TGTGCCAGCAGTGAAGAAGGACACTGGAGCACTGAAGCTTTCTTT.

CDR3 protein: CSADLGQGGEKLFF. The CDR3 bases are TGCAGCGCAGATCTCGGGCAGGGGGGTGAAAAACTGTTTTTT. The gene calls are TRBV29-1 and TRBJ1-4, with 7 bases identical to TRBD1. This CDR3 has 14 amino acids. Losses at the gene ends were 7 bases for V and 7 bases for J; bases not matched to a gene: 12. In germline, CDR1 is SQVTM, CDR2 ANQGSEA.

This rearrangement joins TRBV19 to TRBJ1-1; 7 nucleotides match TRBD1. The V and J ends lost 6 bases and 4 bases, in that order; junction bases with no gene match: 8. The CDR3 is 14 residues long. Germline-derived CDR1 and CDR2 are LNHDA and SQIVND (reference sequence). Here the CDR3 DNA reads TGTGCCAGTAGAGGAACAGGGGCGACCACTGAAGCTTTCTTT. Translating gives CASRGTGATTEAFF.

This chain connects TRBV5-4 to TRBJ2-3; D is perhaps TRBD1 (6 bases). CDR1 SGHNT and CDR2 YYREEE come from the germline V gene (reference sequence). The V gene lost 3 bases and the J gene lost 3 bases, with 14 bases spanning the gap. This CDR3 has 15 amino acids. The CDR3 region is CASSSLDRSTDTQYF. The DNA of the CDR3 is TGTGCCAGCAGCTCGCTGGACAGATCGACAGATACGCAGTATTTT.

This clone occurred once. The chain couples TRBV27 to TRBJ2-5; 13 bases are shared with TRBD2. J gave up 5 bases and V 9 bases, and 6 bases lay outside the gene matches. CDR3 length: 14 residues. The germline V gene has CDR1 MNHEY and CDR2 SMNVEV (reference sequence). The CDR3: CASRLAGGMETQYF. The CDR3 DNA follows: TGTGCCAGTAGACTAGCGGGGGGTATGGAGACCCAGTACTTC.

This clone is a singleton in its sample. The genes are TRBV5-6 and TRBJ2-1, with a possible D match to TRBD2 (5 bases). Trimming shortened V by 4 bases and J by 3 bases, and 8 bases separated the two germline ends. CDR1 is SGHDT and CDR2 is YYEEEE in the germline V gene. The CDR3 is 13 residues long. CDR3 DNA sequence: TGTGCCAGCAGCAGAACTAGCTACAATGAGCAGTTCTTC. Protein: CASSRTSYNEQFF.

This chain uses TRBV30 with TRBJ1-1, with D perhaps TRBD1 (6 bases). Germline CDR1 and CDR2: GTSNPN and SVGIG (reference sequence). CDR3 length: 15 amino acids. The V end lost 2 bases, the J end lost 4 bases, and 17 bases lay between the germline ends. The CDR3 region is CAWSRGGLRSTEAFF. The CDR3 bases are TGTGCCTGGAGTCGGGGGGGGCTTAGGAGCACTGAAGCTTTCTTT.

The rearrangement uses TRBV4-2 and TRBJ1-1, with D tentatively TRBD1 (5 bases). V dropped 1 base and J dropped 1 base, with 16 bases sitting between them. Looked up from germline, CDR1 is LGHNA and CDR2 is YNFKEQ. The CDR3 consists of 17 residues. This CDR3 is CASSQASIGVTNTEAFF. The CDR3 DNA reads TGTGCCAGCAGCCAAGCTTCAATAGGGGTTACGAACACTGAAGCTTTCTTT.

This sequence joins TRBV21-1 and TRBJ2-5; the tabulated D call, TRBD2, remains unverified against the DNA. TRBV21-1 is a pseudogene. The CDR3 is 18 amino acids. The CDR3 nucleotides are TGTGCCAGCAGCACTATCCAAGGACTAGCGGGGTCGGGGGAGACCCAGTACTTC. Protein product: CASSTIQGLAGSGETQYF.

The CDR3 loop is CASSLSGGASGNTIYF. The DNA for the CDR3 is TGTGCCAGCAGCTTAAGTGGCGGGGCCTCTGGAAACACCATATATTTT. The chain links TRBV7-3 to TRBJ1-3; D possibly corresponds to TRBD1 (5 bases). The CDR3 sequence is 16 residues long. V lost 1 base and J 0 bases, leaving 10 bases between the germline ends. In germline, CDR1 is SGHTA, CDR2 FQGTGA.

The chain has TRBV29-1 and TRBJ2-3, with a weak D call TRBD2 (6 bases). Germline V gene data show CDR1 as SQVTM and CDR2 as ANQGSEA. The CDR3 has 15 amino acids. Trimming removed 5 bases at V and 6 bases at J, with 21 bases between. CDR3 in DNA: TGCAGCGTTCTGACTAGGGAGTCGAGACCGGATACGCAGTATTTT. It translates to CSVLTRESRPDTQYF.

V is TRBV10-3 and J is TRBJ1-2; TRBD1 matches at 8 bases. Germline V gene lookup returns CDR1 ENHRY and CDR2 SYGVKD. Trimming cost V 3 bases and J 7 bases; bases outside gene matches: 10. This CDR3 spans 15 amino acids. In DNA form, the CDR3 reads TGTGCCATCAGTGATTTGCAGGGGGCTGGAGGTGGCTACACCTTC. The encoded protein is CAISDLQGAGGGYTF.

This chain joins TRBV5-5 and TRBJ2-3; D might be TRBD1 (5 bases). Trimming took 4 bases from V and 1 from J, leaving 16 bases between them. The CDR3 loop spans 16 amino acids. Germline V gene lookup returns CDR1 SGHKS and CDR2 YYEKEE (reference sequence). In DNA, the CDR3 is TGTGCCAGCAGCGTGCAGCTCAAAGGGGGCACAGATACGCAGTATTTT. Its translation: CASSVQLKGGTDTQYF. The whole variable domain, filled in from reference TRBV5-5 and TRBJ2-3, reads DAGVTQSPTHLIKTRGQQVTLRCSPISGHKSVSWYQQVLGQGPQFIFQYYEKEERGRGNFPDRFSARQFPNYSSELNVNALLLGDSALYLCASSVQLKGGTDTQYFGPGTRLTVL.

This chain links TRBV4-2 with TRBJ1-5, with D unclear. Germline V lookup: CDR1 LGHNA, CDR2 YNFKEQ. V was clipped by 1 base and J by 2 bases, with 9 bases between them. This CDR3 comprises 15 residues. The chain's CDR3 is CASSQAVGGNQPQHF. In DNA, the CDR3 is TGTGCCAGCAGCCAAGCTGTAGGAGGCAATCAGCCCCAGCATTTT.

The V gene is TRBV5-4, the J gene TRBJ2-1, with D uncertain. CDR3 length: 12 residues. Looked up from germline, CDR1 is SGHNT and CDR2 is YYREEE (reference sequence). Trimming removed 4 bases from V and 9 bases from J, with 11 bases in between. The CDR3 nucleotides read TGTGCCAGCAGCACATCTTATCGTGAGCAGTTCTTC. Protein: CASSTSYREQFF.

The J gene is TRBJ1-2, the V gene TRBV20-1, with D unresolved. Germline CDR1 DFQATT, CDR2 SNEGSKA (reference sequence). Trimming removed 3 bases from V and 8 bases from J, with 10 bases in between. CDR3 length: 11 amino acids. The CDR3: CSARAGWGYTF. The CDR3 DNA sequence: TGCAGTGCTAGGGCGGGTTGGGGCTACACCTTC.

The V and J genes are TRBV9 and TRBJ1-1, with D hard to call. V lost 2 bases and J lost 2, with 13 bases in between. Per the germline V gene, CDR1 is SGDLS and CDR2 is YYNGEE. The CDR3 is made up of 15 amino acids. CDR3 DNA: TGTGCCAGCAGCGTCACAGCATTAACCAACACTGAAGCTTTCTTT. Its translation is CASSVTALTNTEAFF.

The chain combines TRBV9 with TRBJ1-4; D not resolved. Deletions cut 0 bases from V and 4 bases from J, with 7 bases between. The CDR3 is 14 amino acids. Germline CDR1 SGDLS, CDR2 YYNGEE. CDR3 bases: TGTGCCAGCAGCGTAGGTACAGTTAATGAAAAACTGTTTTTT. Translated: CASSVGTVNEKLFF.

The genes are TRBV10-3 and TRBJ2-1; TRBD2 aligns across 7 bases. The trim removed 0 bases at V and 2 bases at J, leaving 10 bases unmatched. Germline V lookup: CDR1 ENHRY, CDR2 SYGVKD. The CDR3 has 18 residues. The CDR3 DNA reads as TGTGCCATCAGTGAGTCGGGGCGGGGGATAGGCCCCTACAATGAGCAGTTCTTC. Translated: CAISESGRGIGPYNEQFF.

J is TRBJ2-1 and V is TRBV5-1, with D hard to call. V lost 0 bases and J lost 4, with 8 bases in between. The CDR3 runs 14 residues. Germline V lookup: CDR1 SGHRS, CDR2 YFSETQ. CDR3 nucleotide sequence: TGCGCCAGCAGCTTGGGCGGAGCGTACAATGAGCAGTTCTTC. Its protein product is CASSLGGAYNEQFF.

This clone has a handful of counts. The rearrangement links TRBV21-1 to TRBJ2-1; TRBD2, the table's D call, lacks a check against the DNA. TRBV21-1 is termed a pseudogene. The CDR3 consists of 13 residues. Here the CDR3 reads CASSQGFSHEQFF. The CDR3 coding sequence is TGTGCCAGCAGTCAAGGTTTTAGCCATGAGCAGTTCTTC.

This clone was recorded a few times. The V call is TRBV6-4, the J call TRBJ1-1; TRBD1 aligns across 8 bases. The V gene end was trimmed by 4 bases and the J gene end by 5 bases; junction bases not matched to a gene: 3. The germline CDR1 and CDR2 sequences are MRHNA and SNTAGT. The CDR3 loop spans 13 amino acids. DNA of the CDR3: TGTGCCAGCAGTGTGGACAGGGCGACTGAAGCTTTCTTT. It is translated as CASSVDRATEAFF.

The chain has TRBV3-1 (or the pseudogene TRBV3-2) and TRBJ1-4; D is unresolved. The CDR3 covers 14 residues. CDR1 and CDR2 (germline): LGHDT, YNNKEL (reference sequence). Trimming stripped 1 base from V and 2 bases from J, with 5 bases between. The CDR3 DNA is TGTGCCAGCAGCCAAGCCGGGACTAATGAAAAACTGTTTTTT. Translation: CASSQAGTNEKLFF.